Listed below are T cell receptor beta chains from one sample, sequenced in a study of CD8+ T cells in alopecia areata. Measured with immunoSEQ multiplex PCR; TCRdb has only the in-frame clones, and not every one. The table has hundreds of thousands of clones, roughly 57% seen once. This specimen consisted of CD4+ T cells sorted from blood, obtained at week 0. The receptors here all came from a human donor with alopecia areata. Each CDR3 is given with its conserved first and last residue. Each record gives: clone size, CDR3 length, D gene, V gene, J gene, CDR3 DNA, CDR3 protein. A D gene is named only where the DNA matches it firmly. Clone size appears in some rows only: once, few, many, or a class for an expanded clone.

>-|18|TRBD2|TRBV9|TRBJ2-5
TGTGCCAGCAGCGTAGAGGGGTACGCAGCGGGATCAAAAGAGACCCAGTACTTC
CASSVEGYAAGSKETQYF
>-|13|-|TRBV30|TRBJ1-1
TGTGCCTGGAGTGCGGTCCCGAACACTGAAGCTTTCTTT
CAWSAVPNTEAFF
>-|14|-|TRBV6-6|TRBJ1-2
TGTGCCAGCAGTTCGACGATCTCGGACTATGGCTACACCTTC
CASSSTISDYGYTF
>-|13|TRBD1|TRBV7-9|TRBJ2-2
TGTGCCAGCAGCTTTCAGGGGGACGGGGAGCTGTTTTTT
CASSFQGDGELFF
>once|12|-|TRBV29-1|TRBJ2-7
TGCAGCGTTGTGGGGACATTCTACGAGCAGTACTTC
CSVVGTFYEQYF
>-|14|TRBD1|TRBV9|TRBJ1-2
TGTGCCAGCAGCGCGGACAGGGGGGACTATGGCTACACCTTC
CASSADRGDYGYTF
>-|14|TRBD1|TRBV30|TRBJ1-2
TGTGCCTGGAGAAAAGGAGGGGGCGTCTATGGCTACACCTTC
CAWRKGGGVYGYTF
>-|13|-|TRBV11-2|TRBJ1-2
TGTGCCAGCAGCTTAGGTCTCTTCTATGGCTACACCTTC
CASSLGLFYGYTF
>-|13|-|TRBV7-2|TRBJ1-2
TGTGCCAGCAGCTCGTACATAAACTATGGCTACACCTTC
CASSSYINYGYTF
>-|17|-|TRBV4-1|TRBJ2-2
TGCGCCAGCAGCCGCGAGGGGGGGCGTGCGAACACCGGGGAGCTGTTTTTT
CASSREGGRANTGELFF
>-|14|-|TRBV30|TRBJ1-5
TGTGCCTGGAGTGTAGGGAATAGCAATCAGCCCCAGCATTTT
CAWSVGNSNQPQHF
>-|14|-|TRBV30|TRBJ2-7
TGTGCCTGGAGTACGGCGTCCATTTCCTACGAGCAGTACTTC
CAWSTASISYEQYF
>-|11|-|TRBV29-1|TRBJ1-1
TGCAGCGTCAAAAGGGGTTCTGAAGCTTTCTTT
CSVKRGSEAFF
>-|13|-|TRBV7-2|TRBJ1-5
TGTGCCAGCAGCCCGTCGGTGACTCAGCCCCAGCATTTT
CASSPSVTQPQHF
>few|15|TRBD1|TRBV6-1|TRBJ2-6
TGTGCCAGCAGGACAGGGGGCTCTGGGGCCAACGTCCTGACTTTC
CASRTGGSGANVLTF
>-|18|-|TRBV4-1|TRBJ2-2
TGCGCCAGCAGCCAATTGTTACACACCCCACAAAAACACCGGGAGCTGTTTTTT
CASSQLLHTPQKHRELFF
>once|17|TRBD2|TRBV25-1|TRBJ2-1
TGTGCCAGCAGTGAGCTAGCGGGGAGCGGGAGAGGCGATGAGCAGTTCTTC
CASSELAGSGRGDEQFF
>-|12|-|TRBV6-1|TRBJ2-5
TGTGCCAGCACCCGTCCCGGGGAGACCCAGTACTTC
CASTRPGETQYF
>few|15|TRBD1|TRBV19|TRBJ1-5
TGTGCCAGTAGTAGGGACAGGTCTCCCGGGATTCCCCAGCATTTT
CASSRDRSPGIPQHF
>-|14|-|TRBV6-1|TRBJ2-2
TGTGCCAGCCCTACTCCCACTGGTTCCGGGGAGCTGTTTTTT
CASPTPTGSGELFF
>-|13|-|TRBV29-1|TRBJ1-6
TGCAGCGTTGAAGGGCTTCTAAATTCACCCCTCCACTTT
CSVEGLLNSPLHF
>-|13|-|TRBV7-2|TRBJ2-7
TGTGCCAGCAGCTTACAGCCGTCCTACGAGCAGTACTTC
CASSLQPSYEQYF